This T cell receptor beta chain was observed in a study of blood T cells in healthy people across ages. Using a J-beta primer mix together with a sample-barcoded 5' primer, a second PCR was run for roughly 7 to 11 cycles. TCRdb ran MiXCR on the 5' RACE reads and lists one entry per CDR3 protein. Of 1,300,000 or so distinct CDR3 sequences in the sample, around 59% were seen once. This receptor was obtained from a man between 18 and 35 years old in good health. Specimen: blood.

The CDR3 reads CAISGASLAGDEQYF. DNA for the CDR3: TGTGCCATCAGTGGTGCCTCTCTTGCTGGGGACGAGCAGTACTTC. This chain connects TRBV10-3 to TRBJ2-7; D gene unclear. The ends were cut back, 4 bases at V and 5 bases at J, with 18 bases in the middle. The CDR3 has 15 amino acids. The germline gives CDR1 ENHRY, CDR2 SYGVKD.